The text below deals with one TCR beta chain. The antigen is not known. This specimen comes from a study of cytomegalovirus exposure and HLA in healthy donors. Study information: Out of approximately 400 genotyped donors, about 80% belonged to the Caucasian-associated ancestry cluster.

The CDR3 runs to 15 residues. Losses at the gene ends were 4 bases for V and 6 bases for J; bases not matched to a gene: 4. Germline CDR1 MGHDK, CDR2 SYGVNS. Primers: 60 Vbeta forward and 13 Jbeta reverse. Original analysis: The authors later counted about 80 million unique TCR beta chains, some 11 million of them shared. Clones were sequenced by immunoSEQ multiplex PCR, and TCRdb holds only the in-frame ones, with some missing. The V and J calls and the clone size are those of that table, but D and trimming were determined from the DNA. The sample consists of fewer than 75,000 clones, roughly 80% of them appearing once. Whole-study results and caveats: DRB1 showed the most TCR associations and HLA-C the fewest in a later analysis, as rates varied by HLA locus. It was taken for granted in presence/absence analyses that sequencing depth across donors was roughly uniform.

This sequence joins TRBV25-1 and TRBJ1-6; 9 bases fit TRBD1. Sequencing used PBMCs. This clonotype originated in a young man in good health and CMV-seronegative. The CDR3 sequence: CASSARDRVNSPLHF. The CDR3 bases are TGTGCCAGCAGTGCCAGGGACAGGGTTAATTCACCCCTCCACTTT.